The present entry profiles one TCR beta chain with its context. No antigen is known for it. The method was immunoSEQ multiplex PCR; TCRdb's version includes in-frame clones alone and lacks a portion of them. This sample has 45,000 or so clones, with around nine tenths found just once. Recipients received nonmyeloablative bone marrow transplants from related graft donors, with transient mixed chimerism. This sample was included in a study of Tregs in tolerant kidney transplant recipients. Findings of the study overall: The most relevant donor-specific Treg TCRbeta repertoire apparently came from expansion with activated donor B cells. Nucleotide sequences could not be compared across some patients' samples due to primer changes. No direct test of biological reproducibility was done here.

The V gene lost 5 bases and the J gene lost 6 bases, with 20 bases spanning the gap. The CDR3 consists of 16 residues. Germline loops: CDR1 SGHDT, CDR2 YYEEEE. The source was CD8+ T cells from blood (PBMCs), collected 12 months after the transplant. The rearrangement links TRBV5-6 to TRBJ2-2; possibly TRBD1 for D (5 bases). This clonotype was obtained from a human patient who received a combined kidney and bone marrow transplant. Some T cells here may be from the graft donor. This chain's CDR3 is CASSPSAGSIAGELFF. CDR3 DNA: TGTGCCAGCAGTCCGTCAGCAGGGTCTATCGCCGGGGAGCTGTTTTTT.